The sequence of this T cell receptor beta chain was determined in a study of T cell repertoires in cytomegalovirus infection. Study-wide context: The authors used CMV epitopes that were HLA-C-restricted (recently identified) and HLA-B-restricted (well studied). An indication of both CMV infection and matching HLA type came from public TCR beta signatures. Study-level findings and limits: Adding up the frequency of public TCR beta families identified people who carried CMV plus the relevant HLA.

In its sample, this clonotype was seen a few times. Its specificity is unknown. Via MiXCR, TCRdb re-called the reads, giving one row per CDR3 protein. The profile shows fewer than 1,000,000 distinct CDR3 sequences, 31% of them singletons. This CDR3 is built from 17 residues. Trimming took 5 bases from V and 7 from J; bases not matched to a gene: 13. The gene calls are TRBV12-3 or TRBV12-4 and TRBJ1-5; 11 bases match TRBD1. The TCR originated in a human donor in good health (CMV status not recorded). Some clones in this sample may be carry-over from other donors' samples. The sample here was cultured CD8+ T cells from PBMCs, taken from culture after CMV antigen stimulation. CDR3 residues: CASSPDPWTGGEQPQHF. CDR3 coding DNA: TGTGCCAGCAGTCCCGACCCCTGGACAGGGGGCGAACAGCCCCAGCATTTT.